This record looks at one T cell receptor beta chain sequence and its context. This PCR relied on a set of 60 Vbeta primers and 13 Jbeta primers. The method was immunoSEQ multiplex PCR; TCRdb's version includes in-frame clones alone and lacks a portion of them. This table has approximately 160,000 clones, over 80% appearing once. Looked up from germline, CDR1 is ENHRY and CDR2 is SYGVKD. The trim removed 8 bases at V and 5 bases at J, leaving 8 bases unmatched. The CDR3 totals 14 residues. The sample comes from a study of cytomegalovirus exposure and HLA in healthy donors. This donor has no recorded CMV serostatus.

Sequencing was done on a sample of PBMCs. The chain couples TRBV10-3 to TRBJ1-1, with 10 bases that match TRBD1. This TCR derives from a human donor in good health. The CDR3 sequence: CAIGAGTGATEAFF. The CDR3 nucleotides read TGTGCCATCGGCGCCGGGACAGGGGCAACTGAAGCTTTCTTT.